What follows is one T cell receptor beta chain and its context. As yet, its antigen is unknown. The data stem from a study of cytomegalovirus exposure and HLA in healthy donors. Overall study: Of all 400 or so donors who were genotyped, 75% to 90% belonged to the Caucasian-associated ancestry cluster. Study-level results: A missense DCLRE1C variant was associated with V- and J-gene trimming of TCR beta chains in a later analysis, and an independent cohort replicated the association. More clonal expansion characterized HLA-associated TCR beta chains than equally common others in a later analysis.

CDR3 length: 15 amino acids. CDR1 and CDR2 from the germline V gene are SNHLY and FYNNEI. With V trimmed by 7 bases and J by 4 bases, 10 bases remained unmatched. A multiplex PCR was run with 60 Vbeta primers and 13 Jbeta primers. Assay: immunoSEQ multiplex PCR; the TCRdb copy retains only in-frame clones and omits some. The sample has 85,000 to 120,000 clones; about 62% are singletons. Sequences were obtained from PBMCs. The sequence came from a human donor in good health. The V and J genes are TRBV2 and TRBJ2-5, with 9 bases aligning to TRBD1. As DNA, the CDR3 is TGTGCCAGCATACCGACAGGGGGGTGGATAGAGACCCAGTACTTC. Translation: CASIPTGGWIETQYF.